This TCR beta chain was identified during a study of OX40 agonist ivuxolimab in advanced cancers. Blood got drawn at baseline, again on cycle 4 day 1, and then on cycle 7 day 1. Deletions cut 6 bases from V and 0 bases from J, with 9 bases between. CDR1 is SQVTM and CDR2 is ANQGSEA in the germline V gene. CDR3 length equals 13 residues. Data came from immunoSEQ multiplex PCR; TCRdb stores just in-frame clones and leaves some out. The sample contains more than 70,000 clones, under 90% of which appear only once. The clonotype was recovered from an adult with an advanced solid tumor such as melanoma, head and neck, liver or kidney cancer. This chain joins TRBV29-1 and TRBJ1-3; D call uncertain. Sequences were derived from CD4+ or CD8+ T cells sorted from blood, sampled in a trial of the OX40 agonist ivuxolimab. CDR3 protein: CSVTESSGNTIYF. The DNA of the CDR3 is TGCAGCGTCACAGAGAGCTCTGGAAACACCATATATTTT.